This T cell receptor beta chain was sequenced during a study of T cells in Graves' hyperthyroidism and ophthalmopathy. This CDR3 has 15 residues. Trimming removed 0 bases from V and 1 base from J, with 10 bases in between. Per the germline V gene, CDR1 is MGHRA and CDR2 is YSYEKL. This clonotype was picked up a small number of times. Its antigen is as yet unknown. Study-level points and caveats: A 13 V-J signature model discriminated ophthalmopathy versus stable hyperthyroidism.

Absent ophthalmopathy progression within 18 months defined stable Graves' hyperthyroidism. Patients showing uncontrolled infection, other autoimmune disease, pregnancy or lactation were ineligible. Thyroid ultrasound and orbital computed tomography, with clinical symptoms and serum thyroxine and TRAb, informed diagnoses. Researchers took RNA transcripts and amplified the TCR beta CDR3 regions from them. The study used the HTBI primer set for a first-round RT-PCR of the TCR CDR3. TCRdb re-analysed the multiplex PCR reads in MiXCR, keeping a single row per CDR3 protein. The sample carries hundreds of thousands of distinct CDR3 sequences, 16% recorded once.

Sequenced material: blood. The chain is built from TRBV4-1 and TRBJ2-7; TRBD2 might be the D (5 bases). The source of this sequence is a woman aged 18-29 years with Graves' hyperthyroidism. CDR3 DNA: TGCGCCAGCAGCCAAGAGGAGGTACCATCCTACGAGCAGTACTTC. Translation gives CASSQEEVPSYEQYF.